These 23 T cell receptor beta chains came from one sample sequenced in a study of T cell repertoires in cytomegalovirus infection. Each CDR3 protein gets one entry after TCRdb re-called the reads with MiXCR. The data contain about 740,000 distinct CDR3 sequences, 30% to 35% of them singletons. Their specific antigens are unknown. The sample was cultured PBMCs, taken from culture after CMV antigen stimulation. The origin of the receptors is a human donor in good health (CMV status not recorded). Some clones in this sample may be carry-over from other donors' samples.

This clonotype has only a few counts. The chain is built from TRBV4-1 and TRBJ1-4; D may be TRBD1 (5 bases). CDR3 length: 15 amino acids. Trimming pared 2 bases from V and 8 bases from J, leaving 15 bases between. The germline V gene has CDR1 MGHRA and CDR2 YSYEKL. The CDR3 here is CASSQRGDPAEKLFF. CDR3 coding DNA: TGCGCCAGCAGCCAAAGGGGCGACCCCGCCGAAAAACTGTTTTTT.

This clonotype was detected only a few times. The chain employs TRBV20-1 and TRBJ2-1; D is tentatively TRBD1 or TRBD2 (6 bases each). Trimming removed 0 bases from V and 8 bases from J, with 14 bases in between. CDR3 length: 14 residues. Germline V gene sequence: CDR1 DFQATT, CDR2 SNEGSKA (reference sequence). CDR3 region: CSARDPGASHEQFF. The CDR3 DNA is TGCAGTGCTAGAGATCCGGGGGCTTCCCATGAGCAGTTCTTC.

There are a few counts of this clonotype. V and J are TRBV2 and TRBJ2-1; no definite D call. The CDR3 loop spans 12 amino acids. The germline gives CDR1 SNHLY, CDR2 FYNNEI. V lost 3 bases, J lost 9 bases, and 9 bases lay in between. CDR3 sequence: CASSDTRFEQFF. The CDR3 DNA reads TGTGCCAGCAGTGATACGAGGTTTGAGCAGTTCTTC.

This clonotype was seen more than once but under ten times. The J gene is TRBJ2-1, the V gene TRBV6-8; D is possibly TRBD2 (5 bases). In germline, CDR1 is MNHGY, CDR2 SAAAGT. The CDR3 contains 16 residues. V was cut by 4 bases and J by 1 base, with 14 bases left in between. This CDR3 is CASSSKGPGSYNEQFF. For the CDR3, the DNA is TGTGCCAGCAGTTCCAAAGGCCCGGGGTCCTACAATGAGCAGTTCTTC.

The chain recombines TRBV2 with TRBJ2-2, with D tentatively TRBD1 (6 bases). CDR1 is SNHLY and CDR2 is FYNNEI in the germline V gene. Trimming removed 10 bases at V and 9 bases at J, with 18 bases between. The CDR3 extends over 13 amino acids. The CDR3 DNA reads TGTGCCACCGAGACAGGTTCGAGCCGGGAGCTGTTTTTT. It encodes CATETGSSRELFF.

This chain connects TRBV16 to TRBJ2-7; D call uncertain. This CDR3 has 13 amino acids. The germline V gene has CDR1 KGHSY and CDR2 FQNENV. V was pared by 5 bases and J by 2 bases, with 10 bases between. The CDR3 DNA reads as TGTGCCAGCAGCATACTATCGGCCTACGAGCAGTACTTC. It yields the protein CASSILSAYEQYF.

The rearrangement uses TRBV5-4 and TRBJ2-1; tentatively, D is TRBD1 (5 bases). This CDR3 has 15 residues. Germline CDR1 and CDR2: SGHNT and YYREEE (reference sequence). Trimming left V 4 bases short and J 0 bases short, with 11 bases between. CDR3 nucleotides: TGTGCCAGCAGCACCAGGGATTTCTCCTACAATGAGCAGTTCTTC. Amino acid sequence: CASSTRDFSYNEQFF.

This clonotype was counted a few times. The chain carries TRBV28 and TRBJ1-3; 7 nucleotides match TRBD1. The V segment lost 5 bases and the J segment 4 bases; nucleotides outside the gene matches: 11. From germline, CDR1 is MDHEN and CDR2 SYDVKM. The CDR3 has 16 residues. CDR3 amino acids: CASSVQGSQAGNTIYF. CDR3 sequence (DNA): TGTGCCAGCAGTGTACAGGGGAGCCAGGCAGGAAACACCATATATTTT.

CDR3 DNA sequence: TGTGCCAGCAGTTTTATTTTGTTAGCGGGCACAGATACGCAGTATTTT. This translates into CASSFILLAGTDTQYF. The chain carries TRBV7-2 and TRBJ2-3, with D perhaps matching TRBD2 (6 bases). CDR1 and CDR2 (germline): SGHTA, FQGNSA. The CDR3 is 16 amino acids. Trimming pared 6 bases from V and 1 base from J, leaving 17 bases between.

The chain joins TRBV7-2 to TRBJ2-2; D remains ambiguous. CDR1 and CDR2 from the germline V gene are SGHTA and FQGNSA. V was trimmed by 5 bases and J by 1 base, leaving 11 bases between them. The CDR3 has 15 residues. The CDR3 sequence is CASSGTLLNTGELFF. The DNA for the CDR3 is TGTGCCAGCAGCGGCACTCTACTGAACACCGGGGAGCTGTTTTTT.

This chain connects TRBV10-3 to TRBJ2-3; the D gene could be TRBD1 or TRBD2 (5 bases each). The V gene's germline CDR1 is ENHRY and CDR2 SYGVKD. V lost 4 bases, J lost 1 base, and 6 bases lay in between. The CDR3 has 13 residues. CDR3 bases: TGTGCCATCAGTGGGGACGGCACAGATACGCAGTATTTT. Its translation is CAISGDGTDTQYF.

CDR3 DNA sequence: TGTGCCAGCAGTGCCCCAGGGGGCGCCGAGACCCAGTACTTC. Protein: CASSAPGGAETQYF. V usage is TRBV6-5 and J usage is TRBJ2-5; TRBD1 aligns across 8 bases. Germline loops: CDR1 MNHEY, CDR2 SVGAGI. The ends lost 5 bases at V and 5 bases at J; junction bases unmatched: 7. CDR3 length: 14 residues.

In this sample, this clonotype turned up a few times. The chain joins TRBV19 to TRBJ2-7; possible D gene TRBD2, 5 bases. Germline CDR1 reads LNHDA; CDR2 reads SQIVND (reference sequence). V lost 3 bases to trimming and J lost 3 bases, with 18 bases between them. The CDR3 spans 16 residues. CDR3 in amino acids: CASSMGGRLELYEQYF. In DNA form, the CDR3 reads TGTGCCAGTAGTATGGGCGGGCGGCTCGAACTCTACGAGCAGTACTTC.

In its sample, this clonotype was seen a few times. J is TRBJ1-2 and V is TRBV11-2; D gene ambiguous. V was pared by 0 bases and J by 7 bases, with 15 bases between. In germline, CDR1 is SGHAT, CDR2 FQNNGV. The CDR3 has 15 residues. The CDR3 sequence is CASSLDRASGGGYTF. The CDR3 region has the DNA TGTGCCAGCAGCTTAGACCGGGCGTCGGGAGGTGGCTACACCTTC.

V is TRBV12-3 or TRBV12-4 and J is TRBJ2-5, with D possibly TRBD2 on 6 matching bases. Trimming pared 3 bases from V and 7 bases from J, leaving 15 bases between. The CDR3 is 14 residues long. CDR3 residues: CASSLGGSEGTQYF. The DNA of the CDR3 is TGTGCCAGCAGTTTGGGGGGTAGCGAAGGGACCCAGTACTTC.

This clonotype was detected a few times. This rearrangement joins TRBV7-6 to TRBJ1-1, with 9 bases lining up with TRBD1. Germline V lookup: CDR1 SGHVS, CDR2 FNYEAQ. CDR3 size: 17 residues. V gave up 3 bases and J gave up 2 bases; unmatched junction bases: 10. CDR3 in amino acids: CASSFLTLDRGNTEAFF. CDR3 in DNA: TGTGCCAGCAGCTTCCTCACACTGGACAGGGGCAACACTGAAGCTTTCTTT.

In its sample, this clonotype was seen a few times. This chain joins TRBV27 and TRBJ1-2, with a weak D call TRBD1 (6 bases). The germline CDR1 and CDR2 sequences are MNHEY and SMNVEV (reference sequence). The CDR3 consists of 13 residues. V was cut by 6 bases and J by 4 bases, with 12 bases left in between. CDR3 sequence (DNA): TGTGCCAGCAGCACCGGACAGACCTATGGCTACACCTTC. It codes for CASSTGQTYGYTF.

V gene TRBV12-3 or TRBV12-4 combines with J gene TRBJ2-3; D is ambiguous. Trimming shortened V by 3 bases and J by 6 bases, and 7 bases separated the two germline ends. CDR3 length: 12 amino acids. This CDR3 is CASSFLRDTQYF. DNA for the CDR3: TGTGCCAGCAGTTTCCTCCGGGATACGCAGTATTTT.

This clonotype was detected a few times. The chain carries TRBV6-2 or TRBV6-3 and TRBJ1-4, with TRBD1 matching over 7 bases. The germline V gene has CDR1 MNHEY and CDR2 SVGEGT. CDR3 length: 17 residues. The junction had 14 bases not matched to a gene; V was cut back by 6 bases and J by 4 bases. The CDR3 DNA reads TGTGCCAGCAGCCGAATATCAACGGGACAGAGTAATGAAAAACTGTTTTTT. It yields the protein CASSRISTGQSNEKLFF.

The chain employs TRBV29-1 and TRBJ2-1; D not resolved. This CDR3 is built from 13 residues. The V gene lost 3 bases and the J gene lost 6 bases, with 12 bases spanning the gap. Germline CDR1 is SQVTM and CDR2 is ANQGSEA. The CDR3 region is CSVESGRLNEQFF. The CDR3 DNA is TGCAGCGTTGAGTCAGGCCGCCTCAATGAGCAGTTCTTC.

The chain couples TRBV19 to TRBJ1-2; 8 nucleotides line up with TRBD1. The CDR3 consists of 17 residues. The V gene's germline CDR1 is LNHDA and CDR2 SQIVND (reference sequence). V shed 5 bases and J 3 bases; nucleotides not matched to a gene: 14. CDR3 in DNA: TGTGCCAGTAGTTGGGGAAGGACAGGGAGGAAGGACTATGGCTACACCTTC. It translates to CASSWGRTGRKDYGYTF.

V and J are TRBV20-1 and TRBJ2-7; 10 positions agree with TRBD2. The CDR3 extends over 16 amino acids. The ends lost 5 bases at V and 1 base at J; junction bases unmatched: 11. Per the germline V gene, CDR1 is DFQATT and CDR2 is SNEGSKA (reference sequence). CDR3 in DNA: TGCAGTGCTCCCCCTTTAGCGGGGGGACGGTCCTACGAGCAGTACTTC. This gives the protein CSAPPLAGGRSYEQYF.

V and J are TRBV20-1 and TRBJ2-5; unclear D gene. Germline CDR1 DFQATT, CDR2 SNEGSKA (reference sequence). V was trimmed by 3 bases and J by 2 bases, leaving 4 bases between them. The CDR3 is 11 amino acids. CDR3 DNA: TGCAGTGCTAGCTATCAAGAGACCCAGTACTTC. Encoded protein: CSASYQETQYF.